What follows are 18 T cell receptor beta chains derived from one specimen sequenced in a study of follicular helper T cells after annual influenza vaccination. Regarding time point: 2014-2015 season, pre-vaccination. TCRdb's table, derived via immunoSEQ multiplex PCR, lists solely in-frame clones and lacks some. The sample shows around 8,000 clones, 65% to 90% of them seen only once. The source was CXCR5+ CD38- circulating T follicular helper cells from blood, collected on the day of influenza vaccination. Subset: circulating Tfh, non-naive CD4+CXCR5+PD-1+ (ICOS+CD38+ or ICOS-CD38-). The receptor source for this set is an adult who received the influenza vaccine.

The chain carries TRBV18 and TRBJ1-2, with a tentative D call TRBD1 (6 bases). Looked up from germline, CDR1 is KGHSH and CDR2 is LQKENI. The germline V and J ends were trimmed by 5 bases and 6 bases, with 13 bases remaining between them. The CDR3 covers 13 residues. CDR3 protein: CASSEQGWDGYTF. Here the CDR3 DNA reads TGTGCCAGCTCAGAACAGGGTTGGGATGGCTACACCTTC.

The rearrangement uses TRBV18 and TRBJ1-1; unclear D gene. The V end was cut by 3 bases, the J end by 8 bases, with 25 bases between. Germline CDR1 and CDR2: KGHSH and LQKENI. The CDR3 covers 17 residues. The CDR3 here is CASSPSTVGTLRTEAFF. CDR3 nucleotide sequence: TGTGCCAGCTCACCTTCAACGGTTGGAACACTGAGGACCGAAGCTTTCTTT.

This clone occurred once. The CDR3 reads CSVSTQGNTEAFF. The CDR3 DNA follows: TGCAGCGTTTCCACGCAGGGCAACACTGAAGCTTTCTTT. This rearrangement joins TRBV29-1 to TRBJ1-1; a weak D match, TRBD1 (5 bases). CDR1 is SQVTM, CDR2 ANQGSEA, per germline. The ends were cut back, 5 bases at V and 2 bases at J, with 12 bases in the middle. This CDR3 has 13 amino acids. The full variable domain, in which reference TRBV29-1 and TRBJ1-1 provide the parts outside the CDR3, is SAVISQKPSRDICQRGTSLTIQCQVDSQVTMMFWYRQQPGQSLTLIATANQGSEATYESGFVIDKFPISRPNLTFSTLTVSNMSPEDSSIYLCSVSTQGNTEAFFGQGTRLTVV.

The chain links TRBV25-1 to TRBJ2-5; D uncertain. CDR3 length equals 15 residues. Trimming left V 5 bases short and J 0 bases short, with 13 bases between. Germline lookup yields CDR1 MGHDK and CDR2 SYGVNS. CDR3 coding DNA: TGTGCCAGCAGTTCGCCTACTGAGTACCAAGAGACCCAGTACTTC. This codes for CASSSPTEYQETQYF.

The chain joins TRBV5-1 to TRBJ1-1; tentatively, D is TRBD1 (5 bases). Germline V gives CDR1 SGHRS, CDR2 YFSETQ. The CDR3 is 14 residues long. V gave up 3 bases and J gave up 5 bases, with 14 bases separating them. This chain's CDR3 is CASSWTTDSTEAFF. The CDR3 coding sequence is TGCGCCAGCAGCTGGACGACAGATTCGACTGAAGCTTTCTTT.

This rearrangement joins TRBV5-4 to TRBJ1-6; possible D gene TRBD1, 6 bases. V was trimmed by 2 bases and J by 7 bases, leaving 13 bases between them. The CDR3 spans 15 residues. Germline CDR1 SGHNT, CDR2 YYREEE (reference sequence). The CDR3 spells CASSLYDRSNSPLHF. The CDR3 bases are TGTGCCAGCAGCTTATATGACAGGTCAAATTCACCCCTCCACTTT. The full variable domain, rest sourced from reference TRBV5-4 and TRBJ1-6, is ETGVTQSPTHLIKTRGQQVTLRCSSQSGHNTVSWYQQALGQGPQFIFQYYREEENGRGNFPPRFSGLQFPNYSSELNVNALELDDSALYLCASSLYDRSNSPLHFGNGTRLTVT.

The gene calls are TRBV28 and TRBJ1-1, with D perhaps matching TRBD1 (5 bases). V lost 5 bases and J 1 base, leaving 14 bases between the germline ends. Germline lookup yields CDR1 MDHEN and CDR2 SYDVKM. The CDR3 spans 15 residues. This CDR3 is CASSPPGGTNTEAFF. The CDR3 DNA is TGTGCCAGCAGTCCCCCGGGGGGGACGAACACTGAAGCTTTCTTT.

CDR3 sequence (DNA): TGCGCCAGCAGTGGGCACAGGGAGGCCTATGGCTACACCTTC. This codes for CASSGHREAYGYTF. The chain uses TRBV10-2 and TRBJ1-2, with D tentatively TRBD1 (6 bases). V was trimmed by 4 bases and J by 4 bases, leaving 13 bases between them. The CDR3 sequence is 14 residues long. CDR1 is WSHSY and CDR2 is SAAADI in the germline V gene.

In this sample, this clone turned up once. The V and J genes are TRBV2 and TRBJ2-3; the match to TRBD2 covers 7 bases. J lost 1 base, V lost 7 bases, and 8 bases had no gene match. The CDR3 sequence is 15 residues long. From germline, CDR1 is SNHLY and CDR2 FYNNEI. CDR3 nucleotide sequence: TGTGCCAGCAATGGAGCGGGGTTTGGCACAGATACGCAGTATTTT. Translation gives CASNGAGFGTDTQYF.

V usage is TRBV2 and J usage is TRBJ1-3; D call uncertain. Germline V CDR1 and CDR2: SNHLY, FYNNEI. V was cut by 4 bases and J by 0 bases, with 13 bases left in between. This CDR3 is 16 amino acids long. For the CDR3, the DNA is TGTGCCAGCAGTGGAATGGACGCACGCTCTGGAAACACCATATATTTT. This gives the protein CASSGMDARSGNTIYF.

This clone was seen only a few times. The CDR3 spells CASSLVAGGSYNSPLHF. The CDR3 region has the DNA TGCGCCAGCAGCTTGGTCGCCGGGGGTTCCTATAATTCACCCCTCCACTTT. This chain links TRBV5-1 with TRBJ1-6; tentatively, D is TRBD1 (5 bases). V shed 0 bases and J shed 1 base, with 11 bases lying between them. Germline-derived CDR1 and CDR2 are SGHRS and YFSETQ. The CDR3 runs to 17 residues.

The rearrangement uses TRBV11-2 and TRBJ2-7; no firm D call. The CDR3 totals 14 residues. Germline assignment: CDR1 SGHAT and CDR2 FQNNGV. V gave up 4 bases and J gave up 3 bases, with 13 bases separating them. The CDR3 loop reads CASSYNPLSYEQYF. The DNA of the CDR3 is TGTGCCAGCAGCTACAACCCCTTGAGCTACGAGCAGTACTTC.

V and J are TRBV5-4 and TRBJ2-5, with D perhaps matching TRBD1 (6 bases). CDR3 length: 15 residues. Germline V CDR1 and CDR2: SGHNT, YYREEE (reference sequence). V was trimmed by 4 bases and J by 4 bases, leaving 17 bases between them. The CDR3 sequence: CASSKDRNTVETQYF. In nucleotides, the CDR3 is TGTGCCAGCAGCAAGGACAGAAATACAGTAGAGACCCAGTACTTC.

The chain joins TRBV7-9 to TRBJ1-4; D gene unclear. Germline CDR1 SEHNR, CDR2 FQNEAQ (reference sequence). Trimming removed 0 bases from V and 2 bases from J, with 7 bases in between. The CDR3 contains 15 residues. The CDR3 coding sequence is TGTGCCAGCAGCTTAGCGGGGAGTACTAATGAAAAACTGTTTTTT. Translating gives CASSLAGSTNEKLFF.

The genes are TRBV28 and TRBJ1-6; no clear D gene. The germline CDR1 and CDR2 sequences are MDHEN and SYDVKM. This CDR3 is built from 15 residues. The germline V and J ends were trimmed by 5 bases and 5 bases, with 13 bases remaining between them. DNA of the CDR3: TGTGCCAGCAGTATGGACGGCCTCAATAATTCACCCCTCCACTTT. Its protein product is CASSMDGLNNSPLHF.

The J gene is TRBJ1-3, the V gene TRBV6-1; 8 bases agree with TRBD1. Germline-derived CDR1 and CDR2 are MNHNS and SASEGT. With V trimmed by 6 bases and J by 6 bases, 4 bases remained unmatched. This CDR3 is built from 13 residues. The CDR3 spells CASRMGQANTIYF. CDR3 DNA sequence: TGTGCCAGCAGGATGGGACAGGCAAACACCATATATTTT.

The chain recombines TRBV15 with TRBJ1-5, with a weak D call TRBD1 (5 bases). Trimming left V 3 bases short and J 4 bases short, with 10 bases between. The CDR3 is 14 amino acids. Germline V gene data show CDR1 as LNHNV and CDR2 as YYDKDF (reference sequence). CDR3 residues: CATSSWGANQPQHF. The CDR3, as DNA: TGTGCCACCAGCAGCTGGGGCGCTAATCAGCCCCAGCATTTT.

A single count supports this clone. The rearrangement joins TRBV7-3 to TRBJ2-3; D call uncertain. The germline gives CDR1 SGHTA, CDR2 FQGTGA. This CDR3 spans 15 amino acids. The V and J ends lost 5 bases and 1 base respectively, with 13 bases between them. This chain's CDR3 is CASSLIGSRTDTQYF. For the CDR3, the DNA is TGTGCCAGCAGCCTAATCGGGTCCCGCACAGATACGCAGTATTTT.